The source of this T cell receptor beta chain is a study of blood T cells in healthy people across ages. This clonotype was counted a few times. Losses at the gene ends were 6 bases for V and 5 bases for J; bases not matched to a gene: 14. The CDR3 runs 16 residues. Germline V CDR1 and CDR2: ENHRY, SYGVKD. A second PCR, run for about 7 to 11 cycles, used a sample-barcoded 5' primer plus a J-beta primer mix. TCRdb fed the 5' RACE reads into MiXCR, producing one record per CDR3 protein. This table has approximately 1.5 million distinct CDR3 sequences, roughly 32% appearing once. The J gene is TRBJ2-3, the V gene TRBV10-3; 7 bases fit TRBD2. This clonotype was sampled from a woman aged 25 to 45 in good health. Sequenced sample: blood. The DNA of the CDR3 is TGTGCCATCAGGGCCTTACATAGGGAGGGTGGAGATACGCAGTATTTT. Translated: CAIRALHREGGDTQYF.